Listed here are 29 T cell receptor beta chains from one sample, sequenced in a study of blood T cell repertoires in COVID-19. TCRdb's copy holds only in-frame clones and misses some; the assay was immunoSEQ multiplex PCR. The table lists 140,000 to 150,000 clones, 80% to 85% of them singletons. The sample was peripheral blood. These receptors originate from a human donor in a cohort sampled during active COVID-19.

CDR3: CASSSRTGGLLGGYTF. The CDR3, as DNA: TGTGCCAGCAGCTCAAGGACAGGGGGCCTCCTCGGTGGCTACACCTTC. The chain recombines TRBV11-2 with TRBJ1-2; 11 bases are a match to TRBD1. The CDR3 extends over 16 amino acids. J was trimmed by 7 bases and V by 4 bases; bases with no gene match: 11. Germline CDR1 reads SGHAT; CDR2 reads FQNNGV. Full variable domain (outside the CDR3, taken from reference TRBV11-2 and TRBJ1-2): EAGVAQSPRYKIIEKRQSVAFWCNPISGHATLYWYQQILGQGPKLLIQFQNNGVVDDSQLPKDRFSAERLKGVDSTLKIQPAKLEDSAVYLCASSSRTGGLLGGYTFGSGTRLTVV.

The chain links TRBV5-1 to TRBJ2-3; the match to TRBD2 covers 12 bases. This CDR3 contains 14 residues. J lost 4 bases, V lost 6 bases, and 3 bases had no gene match. Germline loops: CDR1 SGHRS, CDR2 YFSETQ. CDR3 coding DNA: TGCGCCAGCACTAGCGGGAGGGCCGCAGATACGCAGTATTTT. Encoded protein: CASTSGRAADTQYF.

The chain combines TRBV29-1 with TRBJ1-5, with 8 bases identical to TRBD1. This CDR3 region has 16 residues. Unmatched junction bases numbered 10, after V lost 4 bases and J lost 2 bases. In germline, CDR1 is SQVTM, CDR2 ANQGSEA. The CDR3 protein is CSVATAGTGGNQPQHF. The CDR3, as DNA: TGCAGCGTTGCAACGGCGGGGACAGGCGGCAATCAGCCCCAGCATTTT.

With respect to this clone: The germline gene is not matched at one end of the junction; a read error may be the cause. The CDR3 nucleotides are TGTGCCAGCAGCTCCAATAATTCACCCCTCCACTTT. This sequence encodes CASSSNNSPLHF. The chain is built from TRBV5-6 and TRBJ1-6; D is unclear. CDR1 and CDR2 from the germline V gene are SGHDT and YYEEEE. The CDR3 runs to 12 residues.

J is TRBJ1-3 and V is TRBV10-3, with 9 bases matching TRBD1. Per the germline V gene, CDR1 is ENHRY and CDR2 is SYGVKD. Unmatched junction bases numbered 4, after V lost 9 bases and J lost 1 base. This CDR3 has 14 residues. CDR3: CAIGDRASGNTIYF. CDR3 nucleotide sequence: TGTGCCATTGGGGACAGGGCTTCTGGAAACACCATATATTTT.

This chain links TRBV28 with TRBJ1-1; tentatively, D is TRBD1 (6 bases). Trimming pared 3 bases from V and 2 bases from J, leaving 19 bases between. The CDR3 is 17 amino acids. Looked up from germline, CDR1 is MDHEN and CDR2 is SYDVKM. The CDR3 nucleotides are TGTGCCAGCAGTTTCGCGGGGGGCGGGTTGGTAAACACTGAAGCTTTCTTT. As protein: CASSFAGGGLVNTEAFF.

The J gene is TRBJ1-5, the V gene TRBV21-1; the DNA was not compared with TRBD1, the D call given in the table. TRBV21-1 is a listed pseudogene. The CDR3 is made up of 15 amino acids. CDR3 nucleotides: TGTGCCAGCAGACCCCAGGGGGAAGGCAATCAGCCCCAGCATTTT. Protein: CASRPQGEGNQPQHF.

The chain recombines TRBV7-2 with TRBJ2-7; the match to TRBD2 covers 12 bases. The germline CDR1 and CDR2 sequences are SGHTA and FQGNSA. J lost 2 bases, V lost 5 bases, and 10 bases had no gene match. The CDR3 extends over 17 amino acids. The CDR3 DNA is TGTGCCAGCAGCCCCTGGACTAGCGGGGTCCTCCCCTACGAGCAGTACTTC. As protein: CASSPWTSGVLPYEQYF. The whole variable domain, remainder taken from reference TRBV7-2 and TRBJ2-7, is GAGVSQSPSNKVTEKGKDVELRCDPISGHTALYWYRQSLGQGLEFLIYFQGNSAPDKSGLPSDRFSAERTGGSVSTLTIQRTQQEDSAVYLCASSPWTSGVLPYEQYFGPGTRLTVT.

The gene calls are TRBV28 and TRBJ1-2; TRBD1 matches at 9 bases. The CDR3 length is 17 residues. After removal of 5 bases from V and 4 bases from J, the junction contained 14 bases not matched to a gene. Germline CDR1 MDHEN, CDR2 SYDVKM. The CDR3 region is CASSGRFHRGQGYGYTF. The CDR3 DNA reads as TGTGCCAGCAGTGGACGTTTCCACAGGGGGCAAGGCTATGGCTACACCTTC.

The chain is built from TRBV3-1 (or the pseudogene TRBV3-2) and TRBJ1-5; TRBD1 matches at 12 bases. The CDR3 has 17 residues. Germline assignment: CDR1 LGHDT and CDR2 YNNKEL (reference sequence). V shed 3 bases and J 4 bases; nucleotides not matched to a gene: 7. In DNA form, the CDR3 reads TGTGCCAGCAGCCATGGGACAGGGGGCATAGCGAATCAGCCCCAGCATTTT. Translated: CASSHGTGGIANQPQHF.

V usage is TRBV6-5 and J usage is TRBJ1-3; perhaps TRBD1 as D (5 bases). The germline V gene encodes CDR1 MNHEY and CDR2 SVGAGI. V gave up 2 bases and J gave up 0 bases, with 11 bases separating them. The CDR3 totals 16 residues. CDR3 DNA: TGTGCCAGCAGTTACGGGGGGGATCCCTCTGGAAACACCATATATTTT. As protein: CASSYGGDPSGNTIYF.

The chain employs TRBV7-9 and TRBJ2-5; possible D gene TRBD1, 7 bases. This CDR3 has 15 amino acids. V lost 4 bases and J 5 bases, leaving 17 bases between the germline ends. CDR1 SEHNR and CDR2 FQNEAQ come from the germline V gene (reference sequence). CDR3 DNA sequence: TGTGCCAGCAGCTCACGGGGGACAGCCATTGAGACCCAGTACTTC. It yields the protein CASSSRGTAIETQYF.

The V gene is TRBV4-1, the J gene TRBJ1-2, with 7 bases that match TRBD1. The CDR3 extends over 16 amino acids. V dropped 2 bases and J dropped 3; count of bases not matched to a gene: 9. Germline assignment: CDR1 MGHRA and CDR2 YSYEKL. CDR3 amino acids: CASSQPKTGPYYGYTF. The CDR3 DNA reads TGCGCCAGCAGCCAACCAAAGACAGGGCCCTACTATGGCTACACCTTC.

This chain connects TRBV19 to TRBJ1-2, with a possible D match to TRBD1 (6 bases). V was shortened by 4 bases and J by 3 bases, with 9 bases between the two germline ends. Germline V gives CDR1 LNHDA, CDR2 SQIVND (reference sequence). The CDR3 consists of 13 residues. The CDR3 spells CASSKGVDYGYTF. CDR3 coding DNA: TGTGCCAGTAGTAAGGGGGTGGACTATGGCTACACCTTC.

The chain has TRBV4-1 and TRBJ1-1, with D possibly being TRBD1 (5 bases). Germline V gives CDR1 MGHRA, CDR2 YSYEKL. This CDR3 comprises 15 residues. V lost 0 bases and J lost 0, with 8 bases in between. The CDR3 nucleotides read TGCGCCAGCAGCCAAGATGGACACATGAACACTGAAGCTTTCTTT. It translates to CASSQDGHMNTEAFF.

The chain couples TRBV2 to TRBJ1-6; D is possibly TRBD1 (5 bases). The germline gives CDR1 SNHLY, CDR2 FYNNEI. This CDR3 is 16 amino acids long. V lost 8 bases, J lost 5 bases, and 19 bases lay in between. CDR3 sequence (DNA): TGTGCCAGCTTTTTCCACCTGGCAGGGAATAATTCACCCCTCCACTTT. As protein: CASFFHLAGNNSPLHF.

The CDR3 region has the DNA TGTGCCAGCAGCTTACCAGCGGGTTACAATGAGCAGTTCTTC. Protein product: CASSLPAGYNEQFF. The chain couples TRBV7-9 to TRBJ2-1; D is possibly TRBD2 (6 bases). V was shortened by 2 bases and J by 4 bases, with 9 bases between the two germline ends. This CDR3 has 14 residues. The germline V gene encodes CDR1 SEHNR and CDR2 FQNEAQ (reference sequence).

This chain connects TRBV9 to TRBJ2-7, with 7 positions matching TRBD1. The CDR3 is made up of 15 amino acids. V lost 0 bases to trimming and J lost 7 bases; unmatched junction nucleotides: 10. The germline V gene encodes CDR1 SGDLS and CDR2 YYNGEE. CDR3 nucleotide sequence: TGTGCCAGCAGCGTAGTGGGGGACAGTTCTAGGGAGCAGTACTTC. Amino acids: CASSVVGDSSREQYF.

This chain uses TRBV6-2 or TRBV6-3 with TRBJ2-7, with TRBD2 matching over 14 bases. The CDR3 is 19 residues long. In germline, CDR1 is MNHEY, CDR2 SVGEGT. Unmatched junction bases numbered 14, after V lost 5 bases and J lost 2 bases. The CDR3 bases are TGTGCCAGCAGTAAATCCCCGGGACTAGCGGGAGAAACGGCCTACGAGCAGTACTTC. Residues: CASSKSPGLAGETAYEQYF.

The sample holds a few counts of this clone. The CDR3 DNA reads TGTGCCAGCAGCGTAGTGGCGGGAGGGCCAGAGACCCAGTACTTC. Translated: CASSVVAGGPETQYF. The V and J genes are TRBV9 and TRBJ2-5; 9 bases are shared with TRBD2. J was trimmed by 4 bases and V by 0 bases; bases with no gene match: 4. The CDR3 sequence is 15 residues long. Germline V gene sequence: CDR1 SGDLS, CDR2 YYNGEE.

This rearrangement joins TRBV16 to TRBJ1-1; 11 bases are a match to TRBD1. Germline trimming cut 0 bases from V and 12 bases from J; bases unmatched to any gene: 9. This CDR3 is built from 15 residues. From germline, CDR1 is KGHSY and CDR2 FQNENV. The CDR3 loop is CASSQSEGTGGMTFF. The CDR3 DNA reads TGTGCCAGCAGCCAATCGGAGGGGACAGGGGGAATGACTTTCTTT.

Only a few counts were recorded for this clone. V usage is TRBV9 and J usage is TRBJ1-1; D gene uncertain. From germline, CDR1 is SGDLS and CDR2 YYNGEE. The CDR3 extends over 11 amino acids. Trimming removed 6 bases from V and 11 bases from J, with 14 bases in between. The CDR3 loop reads CASTAGLRAFF. The CDR3 coding sequence is TGTGCCAGCACCGCCGGGTTGCGCGCTTTCTTT.

This chain joins TRBV19 and TRBJ2-1; 9 bases map to TRBD2. From germline, CDR1 is LNHDA and CDR2 SQIVND (reference sequence). This CDR3 is 17 amino acids long. The V and J ends lost 5 bases and 7 bases, in that order; junction bases with no gene match: 15. CDR3 region: CASSPLLSGSPRNEQFF. DNA for the CDR3: TGTGCCAGTAGTCCCCTCCTTAGCGGGAGTCCAAGGAATGAGCAGTTCTTC. Filled out from reference TRBV19 and TRBJ2-1, the complete variable domain reads DGGITQSPKYLFRKEGQNVTLSCEQNLNHDAMYWYRQDPGQGLRLIYYSQIVNDFQKGDIAEGYSVSREKKESFPLTVTSAQKNPTAFYLCASSPLLSGSPRNEQFFGPGTRLTVL.

The V gene is TRBV28, the J gene TRBJ1-2; TRBD1 is a possible D gene (6 bases). V was trimmed by 3 bases and J by 4 bases, leaving 12 bases between them. Germline V gene sequence: CDR1 MDHEN, CDR2 SYDVKM. The CDR3 runs 14 residues. The CDR3 region is CASSFSGGAYGYTF. CDR3 DNA: TGTGCCAGCAGTTTCAGCGGGGGGGCCTATGGCTACACCTTC.

The chain uses TRBV6-5 and TRBJ2-1; 7 nucleotides agree with TRBD2. This CDR3 comprises 13 residues. The J segment lost 14 bases and the V segment lost 1 base, leaving 8 bases of the junction unmatched. CDR1 is MNHEY and CDR2 is SVGAGI in the germline V gene. The CDR3 DNA is TGTGCCAGCAGTTACTTTGGGGAGGGGCGGGAGTTCTTC. Translation gives CASSYFGEGREFF.

This clone was found a few times. The chain couples TRBV18 to TRBJ2-2, with 7 bases lining up with TRBD1. This CDR3 spans 16 amino acids. Trimming cost V 5 bases and J 0 bases; bases outside gene matches: 6. From germline, CDR1 is KGHSH and CDR2 LQKENI. Here the CDR3 reads CASSWDSPSNTGELFF. CDR3 DNA sequence: TGTGCCAGCTCATGGGACAGCCCCTCGAACACCGGGGAGCTGTTTTTT. The full variable domain, its missing parts supplied by reference TRBV18 and TRBJ2-2, is NAGVMQNPRHLVRRRGQEARLRCSPMKGHSHVYWYRQLPEEGLKFMVYLQKENIIDESGMPKERFSAEFPKEGPSILRIQQVVRGDSAAYFCASSWDSPSNTGELFFGEGSRLTVL.

A few counts support this clone. The V and J genes are TRBV28 and TRBJ2-3, with 12 bases fitting TRBD2. V shed 5 bases and J 3 bases; nucleotides not matched to a gene: 9. The CDR3 sequence is 17 residues long. Germline V gives CDR1 MDHEN, CDR2 SYDVKM. Here the CDR3 reads CASSPLLTSGRTDTQYF. CDR3 coding DNA: TGTGCCAGCAGTCCACTACTAACTAGCGGGAGGACAGATACGCAGTATTTT.

For this clone: A read error may account for a junction end that differs from germline. The chain employs TRBV18 and TRBJ2-7; the match to TRBD1 covers 9 bases. The CDR3 loop spans 14 amino acids. From germline, CDR1 is KGHSH and CDR2 LQKENI. CDR3 amino acids: CASSQGTGSSEQYF. CDR3 DNA sequence: TGTGCCAGCTCACAAGGGACAGGGTCCTCCGAGCAGTACTTC.

The rearrangement joins TRBV28 to TRBJ2-1; D is ambiguous. Germline assignment: CDR1 MDHEN and CDR2 SYDVKM. This CDR3 spans 13 amino acids. V was shortened by 2 bases and J by 6 bases, with 8 bases between the two germline ends. CDR3: CASSLTRLNEQFF. CDR3 bases: TGTGCCAGCAGTTTAACGAGGCTCAATGAGCAGTTCTTC.